This TCR beta chain was sequenced in a study of cytomegalovirus exposure and HLA in healthy donors. Study-wide results and limits: For TCR beta chains, V- and J-gene trimming was later linked to a missense DCLRE1C variant. A later analysis found TCR association rates differed by HLA locus, highest for DRB1 and lowest for HLA-C.

The donors (healthy individuals) were bone marrow donors. The PCR had 60 Vbeta and 13 Jbeta primers. The table came from immunoSEQ multiplex PCR; TCRdb's copy has only in-frame clones and leaves some out. The data hold fewer than 200,000 clones, with less than 85% observed a single time. The CDR3 length is 13 residues. The germline V gene has CDR1 MNHEY and CDR2 SMNVEV (reference sequence). V lost 3 bases and J lost 5, with 8 bases in between. As regards this clone: The antigen is not known.

Sequences were obtained from PBMCs. The V gene is TRBV27, the J gene TRBJ1-3; D gene uncertain. This sequence originates from a man aged 35 to 55 in good health and CMV-seronegative. As DNA, the CDR3 is TGTGCCAGCAGTTTGCAGGATAGAAACACCATATATTTT. It translates to CASSLQDRNTIYF.